This TCR beta chain originates from a study of T cells after yellow fever vaccination. The wider study: The fractions with low cell numbers were processed using SMART-Seq v4 Ultra Low Input.

There are many counts of this clonotype. V lost 5 bases, J lost 0 bases, and 15 bases lay in between. The CDR3 has 17 amino acids. Germline V lookup: CDR1 SGHRS, CDR2 YFSETQ. MiXCR was run by TCRdb on the 5' RACE reads, yielding one entry per CDR3 protein. The sample lists roughly 120,000 distinct CDR3 sequences; around 7.2% were seen once. This sequence was found in a man between 18 and 35 years old who received the YFV17D yellow fever vaccine. The material was CD4+ T cells sorted from PBMCs, obtained roughly seven weeks after the first yellow fever vaccination. This chain connects TRBV5-1 to TRBJ2-6; TRBD2 might be the D (6 bases). CDR3: CASRVSGLLSGANVLTF. Written as DNA, the CDR3 is TGCGCCAGCAGGGTATCGGGACTTCTCTCTGGGGCCAACGTCCTGACTTTC.